The present TCR beta chain was sequenced within a study of blood T cell repertoires in COVID-19 (dated by TCRdb to the early 2020s). Study-level background: The collaborator samples originated in the United States, Italy and Spain and spanned the acute and convalescent phases of COVID-19. The material from the prospective study consisted of cDNA or gDNA derived from T cells, B-cell-depleted T cells, or PBMCs. Deeply sampled blood TCRbeta repertoires from subjects exposed to, actively infected with, or recovered from COVID-19 were included in the dataset. The repertoires were made available in a free public database intended to serve as a resource for research on the immune response to SARS-CoV-2. The samples were drawn from the first 160 participants of the ongoing ImmuneRACE study and from 1,254 subjects provided by 6 global collaborators. Nearly every sample came with metadata listing a de-identified subject ID, COVID-19 status, age in years and sex. Where available, HLA class I and class II types were obtained from metadata supplied by the sample provider rather than from assay-based typing.

TCRbeta CDR3 regions were amplified from genomic DNA using the immunoSEQ Assay, a bias-controlled multiplex PCR. The published analysis was carried out like this. The number of nucleated cells in each sample was estimated by amplification of reference gene primers within the assay. To quantify the absolute abundance of each unique TCRbeta CDR3 rearrangement, sequence reads were collapsed and filtered. For each sample, productive Simpson clonality was calculated as the square root of Simpson's diversity index over productive rearrangements. Entries here come from immuneACCESS through TCRdb and include only in-frame sequences with V and J called. Some clones fail to appear in such tables; in the studies checked, an unresolved V gene covers under half of the shortfall, and the cause of the remainder is unknown. V and J calls and clone size are given by that table; D and trimming were obtained from the DNA. This sample has 150,000 to 200,000 clones in its table, and roughly 80% of those were observed once. The ten largest account for roughly 14% of the sample.

A word on this clone: Its antigen is not yet known. There are no base qualities to consult, and no much larger clone falls within one base.

Samples from volunteer blood donors who had recovered from COVID-19 were contributed by a second Seattle source. Each collaborating institution followed its own protocols to collect whole blood in K2EDTA tubes. For TCRbeta analysis, collaborators shipped samples as frozen whole blood, isolated PBMCs, or DNA extracted from either of those sample types. Reading from cysteine to phenylalanine, the CDR3 counts 14 amino acids. CDR3 DNA is the only sequence kept; it has 42 bases, read in frame from the first base. The junction shows trimming of 4 bases on V and 5 bases on J, plus 13 bases between the germline ends. CDR1 SNHLY and CDR2 FYNNEI were looked up in the germline V gene. What the study reported, not specific to this receptor: The quantity of clinical and demographic metadata differed by source and by participant and was supplied without curation.

The rearranged chain carries TRBV2 and TRBJ2-3; TRBD1 is possibly the D segment (5 matching bases). The sequenced sample was peripheral blood. This clonotype originated in a man between 45 and 60 years old who had recovered from COVID-19. In nucleotides, the sequence is TGTGCCAGCAGTGTCGACAGTTTTGGAGATACGCAGTATTTT. This encodes CASSVDSFGDTQYF.